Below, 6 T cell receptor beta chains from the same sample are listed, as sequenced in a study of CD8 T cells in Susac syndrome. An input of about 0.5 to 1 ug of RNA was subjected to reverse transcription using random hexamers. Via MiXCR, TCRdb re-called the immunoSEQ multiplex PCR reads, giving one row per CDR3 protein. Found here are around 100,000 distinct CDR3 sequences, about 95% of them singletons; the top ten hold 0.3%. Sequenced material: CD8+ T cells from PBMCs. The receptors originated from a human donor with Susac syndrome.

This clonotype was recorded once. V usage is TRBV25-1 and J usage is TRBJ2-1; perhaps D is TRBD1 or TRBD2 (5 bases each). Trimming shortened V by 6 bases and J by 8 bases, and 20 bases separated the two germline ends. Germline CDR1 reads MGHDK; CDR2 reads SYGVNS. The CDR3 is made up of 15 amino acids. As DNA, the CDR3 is TGTGCCAGCAGGCTGGCAGGAAACTCGGGACATGAGCAGTTCTTC. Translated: CASRLAGNSGHEQFF.

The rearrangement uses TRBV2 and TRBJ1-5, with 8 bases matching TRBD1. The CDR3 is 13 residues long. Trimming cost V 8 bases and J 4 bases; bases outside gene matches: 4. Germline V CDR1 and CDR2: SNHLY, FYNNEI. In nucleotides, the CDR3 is TGTGCCAGCCGGGACAGGAGTAATCAGCCCCAGCATTTT. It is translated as CASRDRSNQPQHF.

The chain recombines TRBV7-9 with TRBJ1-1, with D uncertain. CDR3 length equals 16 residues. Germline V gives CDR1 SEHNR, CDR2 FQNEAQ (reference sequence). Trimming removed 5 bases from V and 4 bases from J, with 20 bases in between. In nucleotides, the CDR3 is TGTGCCAGCAGCATTGCCGCCGGGGTTTTGGGCACTGAAGCTTTCTTT. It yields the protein CASSIAAGVLGTEAFF.

Written as DNA, the CDR3 is TGTGCCAGCAGCTTGGAGTACGGGACCCAGTACTTC. It translates to CASSLEYGTQYF. The chain employs TRBV5-5 and TRBJ2-5; D is uncertain. V gave up 0 bases and J gave up 7 bases, with 7 bases separating them. This CDR3 region has 12 residues. CDR1 is SGHKS, CDR2 YYEKEE, per germline (reference sequence).

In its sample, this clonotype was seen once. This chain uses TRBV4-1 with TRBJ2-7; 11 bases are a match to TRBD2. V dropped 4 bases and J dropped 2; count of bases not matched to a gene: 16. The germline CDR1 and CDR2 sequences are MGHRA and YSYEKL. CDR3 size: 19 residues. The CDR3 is CASSPRAGLAGTAAYEQYF. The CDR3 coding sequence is TGCGCCAGCAGCCCCCGAGCCGGACTAGCGGGTACGGCGGCCTACGAGCAGTACTTC.

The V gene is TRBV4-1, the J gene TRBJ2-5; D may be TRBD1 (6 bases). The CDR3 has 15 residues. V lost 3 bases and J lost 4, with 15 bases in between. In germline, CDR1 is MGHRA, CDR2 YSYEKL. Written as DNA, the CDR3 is TGCGCCAGCAGCCACCGCGAGGGGGTGGGAGAGACCCAGTACTTC. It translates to CASSHREGVGETQYF.